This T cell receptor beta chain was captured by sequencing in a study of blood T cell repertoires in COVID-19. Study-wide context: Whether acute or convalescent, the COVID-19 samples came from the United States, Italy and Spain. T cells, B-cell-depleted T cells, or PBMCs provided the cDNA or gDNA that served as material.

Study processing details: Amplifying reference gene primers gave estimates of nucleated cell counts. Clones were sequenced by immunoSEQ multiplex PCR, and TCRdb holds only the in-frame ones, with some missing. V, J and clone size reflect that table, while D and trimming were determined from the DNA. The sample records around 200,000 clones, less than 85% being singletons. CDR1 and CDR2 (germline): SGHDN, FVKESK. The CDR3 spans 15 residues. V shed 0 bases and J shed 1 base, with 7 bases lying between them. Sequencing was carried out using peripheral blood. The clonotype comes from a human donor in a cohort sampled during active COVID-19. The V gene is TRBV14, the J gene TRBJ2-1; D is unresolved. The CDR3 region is CASSQDPTSYNEQFF. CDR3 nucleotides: TGTGCCAGCAGCCAAGACCCCACTTCCTACAATGAGCAGTTCTTC.